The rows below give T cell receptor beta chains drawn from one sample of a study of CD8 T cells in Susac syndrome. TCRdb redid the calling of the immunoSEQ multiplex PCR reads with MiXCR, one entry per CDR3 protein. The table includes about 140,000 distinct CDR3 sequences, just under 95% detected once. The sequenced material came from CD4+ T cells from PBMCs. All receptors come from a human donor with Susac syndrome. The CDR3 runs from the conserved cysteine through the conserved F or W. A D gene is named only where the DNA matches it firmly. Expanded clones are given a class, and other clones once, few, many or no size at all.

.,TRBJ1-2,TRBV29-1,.,CSVEGVQGNYGYTF,TGCAGCGTTGAAGGAGTTCAGGGGAACTATGGCTACACCTTC
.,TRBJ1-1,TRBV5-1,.,CASRPAGDTAAFF,TGCGCCAGCAGACCCGCTGGGGACACCGCCGCTTTCTTT
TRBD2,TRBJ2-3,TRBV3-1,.,CASSLTSGTDTQYF,TGTGCCAGCAGTCTCACTAGCGGCACAGATACGCAGTATTTT
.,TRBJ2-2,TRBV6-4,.,CASSGEASNTGELFF,TGTGCCAGCAGTGGGGAAGCATCGAACACCGGGGAGCTGTTTTTT
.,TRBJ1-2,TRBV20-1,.,CSARDLRGDRYGYTF,TGCAGTGCTAGAGATCTAAGAGGCGACCGGTATGGCTACACCTTC
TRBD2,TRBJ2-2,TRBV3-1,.,CASSQDGRGAAGELFF,TGTGCCAGCAGCCAAGATGGGCGGGGGGCAGCCGGGGAGCTGTTTTTT
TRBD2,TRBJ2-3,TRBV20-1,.,CSARGGGLVLTDTQYF,TGCAGTGCTAGAGGGGGGGGACTAGTCCTTACAGATACGCAGTATTTT
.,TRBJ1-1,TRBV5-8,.,CASSLGGRGNTEAFF,TGTGCCAGCAGCTTGGGCGGGAGGGGGAACACTGAAGCTTTCTTT
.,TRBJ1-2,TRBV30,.,CAWSVLGSAGYTF,TGTGCCTGGAGTGTACTGGGGTCGGCTGGCTACACCTTC
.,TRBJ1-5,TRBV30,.,CAWSSDGQPQHF,TGTGCCTGGAGCTCTGACGGTCAGCCCCAGCATTTT
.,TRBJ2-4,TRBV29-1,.,CSVEGAGEAKNIQYF,TGCAGCGTTGAAGGGGCAGGGGAAGCCAAAAACATTCAGTACTTC
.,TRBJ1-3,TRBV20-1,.,CSAGGRSSGNTIYF,TGCAGTGCGGGGGGACGGAGCTCTGGAAACACCATATATTTT
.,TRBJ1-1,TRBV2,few,CASSELENTEAFF,TGTGCCAGCAGTGAACTCGAGAACACTGAAGCTTTCTTT
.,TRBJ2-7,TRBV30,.,CAWRAEYEQYF,TGTGCCTGGAGGGCCGAGTACGAGCAGTACTTC